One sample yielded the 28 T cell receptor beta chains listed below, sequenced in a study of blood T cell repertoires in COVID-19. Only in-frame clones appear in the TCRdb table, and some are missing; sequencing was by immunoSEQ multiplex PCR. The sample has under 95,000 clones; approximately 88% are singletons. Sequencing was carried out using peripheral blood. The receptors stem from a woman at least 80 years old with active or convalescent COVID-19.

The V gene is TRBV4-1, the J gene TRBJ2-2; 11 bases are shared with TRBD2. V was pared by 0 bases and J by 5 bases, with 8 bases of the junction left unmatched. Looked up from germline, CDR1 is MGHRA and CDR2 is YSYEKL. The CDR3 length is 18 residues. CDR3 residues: CASSQEPTSGSGTGELFF. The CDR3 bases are TGCGCCAGCAGCCAAGAACCTACTAGCGGGAGTGGTACCGGGGAGCTGTTTTTT.

As DNA, the CDR3 is TGTGCCAGCAGCTGGTCTGGGACAGGGATTCCGAAGACCCAGTACTTC. Amino acids: CASSWSGTGIPKTQYF. V and J are TRBV7-9 and TRBJ2-5; 9 bases fit TRBD1. Germline V gene data show CDR1 as SEHNR and CDR2 as FQNEAQ (reference sequence). J was trimmed by 6 bases and V by 4 bases; bases with no gene match: 12. This CDR3 spans 16 amino acids.

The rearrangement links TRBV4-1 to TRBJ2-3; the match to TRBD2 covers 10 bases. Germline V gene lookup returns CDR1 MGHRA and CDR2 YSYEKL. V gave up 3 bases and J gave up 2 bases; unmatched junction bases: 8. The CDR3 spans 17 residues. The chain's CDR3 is CASSQARLAGTTDTQYF. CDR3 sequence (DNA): TGCGCCAGCAGCCAGGCCCGACTAGCGGGCACCACAGATACGCAGTATTTT.

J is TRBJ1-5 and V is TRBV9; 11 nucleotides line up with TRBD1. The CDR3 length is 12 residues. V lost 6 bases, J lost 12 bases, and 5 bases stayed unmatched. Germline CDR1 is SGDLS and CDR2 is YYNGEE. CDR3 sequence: CASNTDRGLQHF. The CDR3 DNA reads TGTGCCAGCAACACGGACAGGGGGCTCCAGCATTTT.

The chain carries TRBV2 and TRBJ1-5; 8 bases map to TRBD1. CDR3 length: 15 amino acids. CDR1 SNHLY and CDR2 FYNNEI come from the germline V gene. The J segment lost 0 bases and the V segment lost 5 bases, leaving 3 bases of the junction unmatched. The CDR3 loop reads CASSYRGSSNQPQHF. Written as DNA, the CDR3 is TGTGCCAGCAGTTACAGGGGGAGTAGCAATCAGCCCCAGCATTTT.

The CDR3 is CASSLEDGQYQPQHF. DNA for the CDR3: TGTGCCAGCAGCTTAGAAGATGGACAGTATCAGCCCCAGCATTTT. This rearrangement joins TRBV7-2 to TRBJ1-5; D perhaps matches TRBD1 (6 bases). V was clipped by 1 base and J by 5 bases, with 12 bases between them. Germline V CDR1 and CDR2: SGHTA, FQGNSA. This CDR3 is 15 amino acids long.

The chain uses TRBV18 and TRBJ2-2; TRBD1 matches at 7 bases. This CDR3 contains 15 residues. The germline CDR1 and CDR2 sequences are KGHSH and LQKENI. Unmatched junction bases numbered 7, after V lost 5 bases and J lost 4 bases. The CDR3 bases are TGTGCCAGCTCATCGGACAGGTGGGGCACCGGGGAGCTGTTTTTT. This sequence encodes CASSSDRWGTGELFF.

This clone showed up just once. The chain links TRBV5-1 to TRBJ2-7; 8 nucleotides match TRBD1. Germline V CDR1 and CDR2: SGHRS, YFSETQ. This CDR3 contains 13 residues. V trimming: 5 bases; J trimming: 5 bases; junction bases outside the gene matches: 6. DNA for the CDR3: TGCGCCAGCAGTGGACAGGGCTTGCACGAGCAGTACTTC. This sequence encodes CASSGQGLHEQYF.

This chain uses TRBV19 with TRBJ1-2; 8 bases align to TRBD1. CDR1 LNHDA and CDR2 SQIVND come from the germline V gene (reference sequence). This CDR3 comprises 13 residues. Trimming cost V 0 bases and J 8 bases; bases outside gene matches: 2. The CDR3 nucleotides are TGTGCCAGTAGTATAGATTGGACAGGGGGCTACACCTTC. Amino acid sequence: CASSIDWTGGYTF.

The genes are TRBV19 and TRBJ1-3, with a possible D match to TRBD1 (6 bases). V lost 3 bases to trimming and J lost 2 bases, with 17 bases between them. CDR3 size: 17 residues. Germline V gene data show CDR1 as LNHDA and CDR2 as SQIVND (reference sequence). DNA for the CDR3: TGTGCCAGTAGTATTCCATTCTCGGGGGGCACTGGAAACACCATATATTTT. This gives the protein CASSIPFSGGTGNTIYF. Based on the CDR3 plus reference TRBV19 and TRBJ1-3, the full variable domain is DGGITQSPKYLFRKEGQNVTLSCEQNLNHDAMYWYRQDPGQGLRLIYYSQIVNDFQKGDIAEGYSVSREKKESFPLTVTSAQKNPTAFYLCASSIPFSGGTGNTIYFGEGSWLTVV.

The CDR3 here is CASNLAGGRQTQYF. The CDR3 DNA is TGCGCCAGCAATCTAGCGGGGGGCCGGCAGACCCAGTACTTC. This rearrangement joins TRBV5-1 to TRBJ2-5, with 11 bases fitting TRBD2. With V trimmed by 6 bases and J by 6 bases, 7 bases remained unmatched. This CDR3 comprises 14 residues. CDR1 is SGHRS, CDR2 YFSETQ, per germline.

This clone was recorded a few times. DNA of the CDR3: TGTGCCAGCAGTCGACTCCGTAGCTTCTCTGGGGCCAACGTCCTGACTTTC. Its protein product is CASSRLRSFSGANVLTF. This chain uses TRBV6-6 with TRBJ2-6; unclear D gene. This CDR3 contains 17 residues. V lost 5 bases and J 0 bases, leaving 14 bases between the germline ends. CDR1 is MNHNY and CDR2 is SVGAGI in the germline V gene (reference sequence).

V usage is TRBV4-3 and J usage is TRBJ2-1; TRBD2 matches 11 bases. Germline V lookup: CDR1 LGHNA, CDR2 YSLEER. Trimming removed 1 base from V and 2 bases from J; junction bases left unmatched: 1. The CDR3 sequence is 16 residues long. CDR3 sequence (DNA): TGCGCCAGCAGCCAAGTTAGCGGGGGGGCCTACAATGAGCAGTTCTTC. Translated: CASSQVSGGAYNEQFF.

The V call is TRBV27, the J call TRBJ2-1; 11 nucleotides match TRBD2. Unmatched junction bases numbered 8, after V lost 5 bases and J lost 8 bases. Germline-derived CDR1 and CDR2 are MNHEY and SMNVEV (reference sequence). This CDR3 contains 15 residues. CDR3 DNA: TGTGCCAGCAGTGTTACTAGCGGGAGTTGGTATGAGCAGTTCTTC. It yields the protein CASSVTSGSWYEQFF.

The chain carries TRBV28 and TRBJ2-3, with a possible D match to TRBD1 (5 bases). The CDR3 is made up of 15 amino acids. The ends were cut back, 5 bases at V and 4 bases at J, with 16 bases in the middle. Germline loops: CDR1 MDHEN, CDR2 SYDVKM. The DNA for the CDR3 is TGTGCCAGCAGTCCCCCCGGGCAGGGCCCAGATACGCAGTATTTT. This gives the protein CASSPPGQGPDTQYF.

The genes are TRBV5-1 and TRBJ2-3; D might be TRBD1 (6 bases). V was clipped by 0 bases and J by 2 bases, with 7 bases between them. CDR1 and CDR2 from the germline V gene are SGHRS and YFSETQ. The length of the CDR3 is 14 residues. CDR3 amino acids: CASSLEGHTDTQYF. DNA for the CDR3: TGCGCCAGCAGCTTGGAGGGACACACAGATACGCAGTATTTT. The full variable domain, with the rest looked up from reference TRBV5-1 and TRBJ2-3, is KAGVTQTPRYLIKTRGQQVTLSCSPISGHRSVSWYQQTPGQGLQFLFEYFSETQRNKGNFPGRFSGRQFSNSRSEMNVSTLELGDSALYLCASSLEGHTDTQYFGPGTRLTVL.

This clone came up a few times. The CDR3: CASSLSPTGMNTEAFF. The CDR3, as DNA: TGTGCCAGCAGCTTAAGCCCAACAGGGATGAACACTGAAGCTTTCTTT. The rearrangement uses TRBV7-6 and TRBJ1-1, with TRBD1 as a possible D gene (6 bases). Trimming took off 2 bases at V and 0 bases at J, with 13 bases between the two ends. Germline V gene lookup returns CDR1 SGHVS and CDR2 FNYEAQ. The CDR3 has 16 residues.

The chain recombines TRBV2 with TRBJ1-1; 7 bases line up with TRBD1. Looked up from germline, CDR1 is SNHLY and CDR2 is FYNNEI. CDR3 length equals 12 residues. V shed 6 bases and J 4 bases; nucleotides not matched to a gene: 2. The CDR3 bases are TGTGCCAGCAGCCGACAGGGCACTGAAGCTTTCTTT. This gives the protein CASSRQGTEAFF.

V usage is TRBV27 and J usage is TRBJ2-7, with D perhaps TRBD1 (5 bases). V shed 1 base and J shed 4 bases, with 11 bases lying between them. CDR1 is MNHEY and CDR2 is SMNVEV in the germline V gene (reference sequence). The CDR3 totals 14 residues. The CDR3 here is CASSLFNRQYEQYF. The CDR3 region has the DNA TGTGCCAGCAGTTTATTTAACAGGCAATACGAGCAGTACTTC.

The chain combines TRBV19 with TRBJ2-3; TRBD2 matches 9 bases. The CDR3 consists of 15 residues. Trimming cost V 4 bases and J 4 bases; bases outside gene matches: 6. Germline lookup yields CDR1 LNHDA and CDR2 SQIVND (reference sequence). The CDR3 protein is CASSSGGAYADTQYF. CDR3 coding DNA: TGTGCCAGTAGTAGCGGGGGGGCATATGCAGATACGCAGTATTTT.

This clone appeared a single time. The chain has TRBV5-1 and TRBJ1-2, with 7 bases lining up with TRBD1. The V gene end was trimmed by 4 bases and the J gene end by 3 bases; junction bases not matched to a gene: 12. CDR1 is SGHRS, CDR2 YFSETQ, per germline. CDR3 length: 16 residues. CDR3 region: CASSPGGGRAYYGYTF. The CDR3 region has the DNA TGCGCCAGCAGCCCAGGGGGAGGCAGGGCCTACTATGGCTACACCTTC.

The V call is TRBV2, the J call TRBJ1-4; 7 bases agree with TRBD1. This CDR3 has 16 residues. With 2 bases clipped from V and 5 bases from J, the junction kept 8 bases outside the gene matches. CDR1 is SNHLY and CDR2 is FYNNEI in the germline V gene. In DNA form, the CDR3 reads TGTGCCAGCAGTGAAACGACAGGGAGAAGGAATGAAAAACTGTTTTTT. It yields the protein CASSETTGRRNEKLFF.

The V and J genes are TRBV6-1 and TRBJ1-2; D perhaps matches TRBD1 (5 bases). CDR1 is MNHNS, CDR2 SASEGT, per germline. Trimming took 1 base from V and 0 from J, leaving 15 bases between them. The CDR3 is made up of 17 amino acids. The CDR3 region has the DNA TGTGCCAGCAGTGAAGGGGGCCGACGAACAGCTAACTATGGCTACACCTTC. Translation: CASSEGGRRTANYGYTF.

CDR3 residues: CASSYGRQTSYEQYF. CDR3 sequence (DNA): TGTGCCAGCAGTTACGGGCGCCAGACCTCCTACGAGCAGTACTTC. This chain connects TRBV6-5 to TRBJ2-7; no firm D call. Germline values: CDR1 MNHEY, CDR2 SVGAGI. V dropped 2 bases and J dropped 0 bases, with 11 bases sitting between them. The CDR3 runs to 15 residues.

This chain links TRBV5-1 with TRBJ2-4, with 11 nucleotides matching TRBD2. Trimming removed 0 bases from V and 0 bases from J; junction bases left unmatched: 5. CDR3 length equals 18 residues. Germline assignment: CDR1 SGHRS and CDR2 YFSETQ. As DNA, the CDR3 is TGCGCCAGCAGCTTGGAGCTAGCGGGGGGCCTAGCCAAAAACATTCAGTACTTC. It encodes CASSLELAGGLAKNIQYF.

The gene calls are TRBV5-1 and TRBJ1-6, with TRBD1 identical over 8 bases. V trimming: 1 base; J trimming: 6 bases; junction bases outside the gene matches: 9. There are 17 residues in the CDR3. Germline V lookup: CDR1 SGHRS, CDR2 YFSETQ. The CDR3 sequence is CASSLYARQGANSPLHF. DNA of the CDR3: TGCGCCAGCAGCTTGTATGCCCGGCAGGGGGCTAATTCACCCCTCCACTTT. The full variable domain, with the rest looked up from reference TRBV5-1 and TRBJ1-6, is KAGVTQTPRYLIKTRGQQVTLSCSPISGHRSVSWYQQTPGQGLQFLFEYFSETQRNKGNFPGRFSGRQFSNSRSEMNVSTLELGDSALYLCASSLYARQGANSPLHFGNGTRLTVT.

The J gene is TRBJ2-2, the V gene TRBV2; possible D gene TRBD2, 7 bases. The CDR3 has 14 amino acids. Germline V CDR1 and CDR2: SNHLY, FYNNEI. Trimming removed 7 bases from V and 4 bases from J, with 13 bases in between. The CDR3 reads CASKGGLGTGELFF. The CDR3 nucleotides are TGTGCCAGCAAGGGGGGGCTGGGCACCGGGGAGCTGTTTTTT.

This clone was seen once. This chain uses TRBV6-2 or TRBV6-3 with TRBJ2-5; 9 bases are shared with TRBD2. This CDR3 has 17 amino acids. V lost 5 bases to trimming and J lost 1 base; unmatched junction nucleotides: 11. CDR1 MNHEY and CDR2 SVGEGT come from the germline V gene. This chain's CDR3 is CASSGRWSGGPQETQYF. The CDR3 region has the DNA TGTGCCAGCAGTGGCCGGTGGAGCGGGGGGCCCCAAGAGACCCAGTACTTC.